These T cell receptor beta chains were read from a single sample in a study of cytomegalovirus exposure and HLA in healthy donors. The table came from immunoSEQ multiplex PCR; TCRdb's copy has only in-frame clones and leaves some out. The sample holds about 110,000 clones, 70% seen once. Sequencing was carried out using PBMCs. Receptors originate from a man aged 40-49 years in good health and CMV-seropositive. Each CDR3 is given with its conserved first and last residue. A D gene is named only where the DNA matches it firmly. Expanded clones are given a class, and other clones once, few, many or no size at all.

DNA	CDR3	D	J	size	V
TGTTCCAGCAGAGGGGGATACCAGCCCCAGCATTTT	CSSRGGYQPQHF	-	TRBJ1-5	-	TRBV7-9
TGTGCCAGCAGTTTGGGACAGGGGTTCAGAACTGAAGCTTTCTTT	CASSLGQGFRTEAFF	TRBD1	TRBJ1-1	-	TRBV28
TGTGCCAGTAGCGCGGGCGGAAGTGAGCAGTTCTTC	CASSAGGSEQFF	-	TRBJ2-1	-	TRBV19
TGTGCCAGCAGCTTGAGAACAGGGTACAATCAGCCCCAGCATTTT	CASSLRTGYNQPQHF	-	TRBJ1-5	-	TRBV5-5
TGCGCCAGCAGTGACTTTACACCCCTCTCTGGGGCCAACGTCCTGACTTTC	CASSDFTPLSGANVLTF	-	TRBJ2-6	-	TRBV10-1
TGCGCCAGCAGCCAAGAAGGACGGGAGGGGCCCTACAATGAGCAGTTCTTC	CASSQEGREGPYNEQFF	TRBD2	TRBJ2-1	-	TRBV4-3
TGTGCCATGGGGAGTGGGACTAGCGGGAGAACAGATACGCAGTATTTT	CAMGSGTSGRTDTQYF	TRBD2	TRBJ2-3	-	TRBV10-3
TGTGCCAGCAGTTTATCAATTGAGGCTCAGCCCCAGCATTTT	CASSLSIEAQPQHF	-	TRBJ1-5	once	TRBV28
TGCGCCAGCAGCTCGGAAGGGGTAAAGGGATCACCCCTCCACTTT	CASSSEGVKGSPLHF	-	TRBJ1-6	-	TRBV5-1
TGTGCCAGCAGTGCGACGCGGAGGCAGTTCTTC	CASSATRRQFF	-	TRBJ2-1	-	TRBV2
TGTGCCAGCAGCGGGGACATTAGCTCCTACGAGCAGTACTTC	CASSGDISSYEQYF	-	TRBJ2-7	once	TRBV7-9
TGTGCCAGCAGTCAAGGACTAGCGCGACCTCGAGATACGCAGTATTTT	CASSQGLARPRDTQYF	TRBD2	TRBJ2-3	-	TRBV2
TGTGCCAGCAGCCCGGGAGGCGAGACCCAGTACTTC	CASSPGGETQYF	TRBD2	TRBJ2-5	once	TRBV5-4
TGTGCCAGCTCGGGAGGGCCCACAGATACGCAGTATTTT	CASSGGPTDTQYF	TRBD2	TRBJ2-3	few	TRBV7-6
TGTGCCAGCAGTCCCCGGACAGGGGACCAGCCCCAGCATTTT	CASSPRTGDQPQHF	TRBD1	TRBJ1-5	-	TRBV28
TGCGCCAGCAGCGCGGGCCAGGGGGTAAATGGCTACACCTTC	CASSAGQGVNGYTF	TRBD1	TRBJ1-2	-	TRBV5-1
TGTGCCAGTAGCACAACAGGGGTTACTGAAGCTTTCTTT	CASSTTGVTEAFF	TRBD1	TRBJ1-1	once	TRBV19
TGCGCCAGCAGCTTGCAGGGGGCAGAGACCCAGTACTTC	CASSLQGAETQYF	TRBD1	TRBJ2-5	-	TRBV5-1
TGTGCCAGCAGTGAATTTAGCACCCGAGGCAATCAGCCCCAGCATTTT	CASSEFSTRGNQPQHF	-	TRBJ1-5	-	TRBV6-1
TGCAGCGTTGGGTCTAGCGGGAACACCGGGGAGCTGTTTTTT	CSVGSSGNTGELFF	TRBD2	TRBJ2-2	-	TRBV29-1
TGTGCCAGCAGCTTAGCACCAGCCGGAGGTGGCTACACCTTC	CASSLAPAGGGYTF	-	TRBJ1-2	-	TRBV7-9
TGTGCCAGCAGTTTCCGGGGGGCGGTCACCGGGGAGCTGTTTTTT	CASSFRGAVTGELFF	-	TRBJ2-2	-	TRBV9
TGTGCCAGCAGCTCCGAGTCCGGGGAGCTGTTTTTT	CASSSESGELFF	-	TRBJ2-2	-	TRBV7-9
TGTGCCTGGAGTGTACGAGAGAGCTATGGCTACACCTTC	CAWSVRESYGYTF	-	TRBJ1-2	-	TRBV30
TGTGCCAGCAGTCCGGGGGACAGGAGCTCCTACGAGCAGTACTTC	CASSPGDRSSYEQYF	TRBD1	TRBJ2-7	-	TRBV28
TGCGCCAGCAGCTTAAACGAAGCGGGAGGGCGGGAGACCCAGTACTTC	CASSLNEAGGRETQYF	TRBD2	TRBJ2-5	few	TRBV5-1
TGTGCCAGCGTCAGAGGTGGCACTGAAGCTTTCTTT	CASVRGGTEAFF	-	TRBJ1-1	-	TRBV6-5
TGCGCCAGCAGCCAGGGACAGTTCGACTATGGCTACACCTTC	CASSQGQFDYGYTF	TRBD1	TRBJ1-2	few	TRBV4-1
TGTGCCAGCAGTTTATCGTACGGGACAGGTAACAATGAGCAGTTCTTC	CASSLSYGTGNNEQFF	TRBD1	TRBJ2-1	-	TRBV27
TGTGCCAGCTCACCACCGACAGGGGGTGCCAATCAGCCCCAGCATTTT	CASSPPTGGANQPQHF	TRBD1	TRBJ1-5	-	TRBV18
TGCGCCAGCAGCCAAGAGGGACTAGCAAGGGAGCAGTACTTC	CASSQEGLAREQYF	TRBD2	TRBJ2-7	-	TRBV4-3